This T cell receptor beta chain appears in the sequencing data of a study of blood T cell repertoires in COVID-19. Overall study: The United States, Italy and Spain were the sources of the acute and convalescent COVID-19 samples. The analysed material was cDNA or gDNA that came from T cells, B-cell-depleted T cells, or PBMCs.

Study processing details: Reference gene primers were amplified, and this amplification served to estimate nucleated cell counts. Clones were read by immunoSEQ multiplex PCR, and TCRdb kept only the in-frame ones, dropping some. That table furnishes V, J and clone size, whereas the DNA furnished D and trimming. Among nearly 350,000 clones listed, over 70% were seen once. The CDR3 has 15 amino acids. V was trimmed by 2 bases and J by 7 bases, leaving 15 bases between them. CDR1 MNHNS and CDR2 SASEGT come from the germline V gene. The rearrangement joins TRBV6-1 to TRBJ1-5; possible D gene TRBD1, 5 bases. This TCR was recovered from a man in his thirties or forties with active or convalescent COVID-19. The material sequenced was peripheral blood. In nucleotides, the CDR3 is TGTGCCAGCAGTGAAATGGGGCGGTCGAGACAGCCCCAGCATTTT. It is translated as CASSEMGRSRQPQHF.